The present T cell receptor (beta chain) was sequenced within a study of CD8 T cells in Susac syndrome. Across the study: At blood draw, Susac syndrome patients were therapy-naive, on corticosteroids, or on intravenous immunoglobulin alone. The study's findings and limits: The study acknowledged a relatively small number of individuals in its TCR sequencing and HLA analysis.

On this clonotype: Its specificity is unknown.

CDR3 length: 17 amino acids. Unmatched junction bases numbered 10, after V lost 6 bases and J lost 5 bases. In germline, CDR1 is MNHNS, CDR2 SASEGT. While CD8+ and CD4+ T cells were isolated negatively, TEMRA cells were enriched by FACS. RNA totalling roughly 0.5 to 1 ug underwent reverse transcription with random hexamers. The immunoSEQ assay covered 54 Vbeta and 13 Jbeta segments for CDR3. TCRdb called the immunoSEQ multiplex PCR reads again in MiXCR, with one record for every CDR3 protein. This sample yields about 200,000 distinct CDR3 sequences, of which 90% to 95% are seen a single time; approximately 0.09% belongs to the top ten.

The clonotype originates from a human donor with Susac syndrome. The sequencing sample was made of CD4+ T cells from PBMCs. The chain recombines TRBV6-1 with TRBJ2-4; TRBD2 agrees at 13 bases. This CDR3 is CASRGTSGVTVENIQYF. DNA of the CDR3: TGTGCCAGCAGAGGGACTAGCGGGGTCACGGTCGAAAACATTCAGTACTTC.